This T cell receptor (beta chain) was sequenced in a study of CD4 T cells in relation to SARS-CoV-2 and coronaviruses. Study results and caveats: This crossreactivity analysis covered spike protein alone, no other viral proteins.

Unexposed donor CD4+ T cells date from about 2011-2018, before the COVID-19 pandemic. This CDR3 contains 12 residues. Trimming shortened V by 4 bases and J by 2 bases, and 8 bases separated the two germline ends. CDR1 is SQVTM and CDR2 is ANQGSEA in the germline V gene. Clones were read by immunoSEQ multiplex PCR, and TCRdb kept only the in-frame ones, dropping some. The sample comprises about 68,000 clones, over 90% of which are singletons, and under 0.25% rests with the top ten. Points on this clone: The antigen is not known.

The chain links TRBV29-1 to TRBJ1-2; TRBD1 is a possible D gene (6 bases). The source of this sequence is a human donor in good health. Sequenced: naive CD4+ T cells from PBMCs. Subset specified: naive CD4+ T cells isolated by negative enrichment. The CDR3, as DNA: TGCAGCGTTGTAAGGGGGAACTATGGCTACACCTTC. It yields the protein CSVVRGNYGYTF.